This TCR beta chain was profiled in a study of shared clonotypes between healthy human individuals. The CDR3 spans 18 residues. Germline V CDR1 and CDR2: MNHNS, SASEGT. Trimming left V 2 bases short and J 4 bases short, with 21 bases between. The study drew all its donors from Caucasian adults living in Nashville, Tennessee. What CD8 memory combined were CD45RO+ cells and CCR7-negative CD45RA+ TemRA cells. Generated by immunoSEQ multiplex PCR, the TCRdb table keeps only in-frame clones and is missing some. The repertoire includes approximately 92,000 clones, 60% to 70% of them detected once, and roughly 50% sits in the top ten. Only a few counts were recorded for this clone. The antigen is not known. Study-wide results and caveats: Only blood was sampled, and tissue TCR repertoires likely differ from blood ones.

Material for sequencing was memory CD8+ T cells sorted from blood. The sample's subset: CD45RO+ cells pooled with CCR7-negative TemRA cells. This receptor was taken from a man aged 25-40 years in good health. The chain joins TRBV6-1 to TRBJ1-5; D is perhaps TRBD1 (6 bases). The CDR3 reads CASSEKRGQGWANQPQHF. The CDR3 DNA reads TGTGCCAGCAGTGAAAAGAGGGGTCAGGGGTGGGCTAATCAGCCCCAGCATTTT.